The clone carrying this T cell receptor beta chain appeared a single time. Its antigen is as yet unknown. The same CDR3 is also encoded by other DNA sequences in this sample. TCRdb keeps only in-frame clones here, not all; method: immunoSEQ multiplex PCR. The table lists about 980,000 clones, about 80% of them singletons. This CDR3 has 12 residues. V shed 4 bases and J shed 1 base, with 4 bases lying between them. The germline CDR1 and CDR2 sequences are KGHSH and LQKENI. The data are from a study of shared clonotypes between healthy human individuals. Study-wide points: Memory subsets generally showed smaller estimated richness than naive subsets did. Relative to clonotypes present in all four donors, those not shared had lower generation probabilities.

A split of CD4+ cells into CD45RA+ naive and CD45RA-negative memory subsets was performed. The sample consisted of memory CD4+ T cells sorted from blood. Subset of the sample: CD45RA-negative fraction. The chain joins TRBV18 to TRBJ1-1; no reliable D call. This TCR was recovered from a man between 18 and 35 years old in good health. CDR3 in DNA: TGTGCCAGCTCACGGGCGAACACTGAAGCTTTCTTT. This sequence encodes CASSRANTEAFF.